This T cell receptor (beta chain) was retrieved from a study of T cell responses to AZD1222 COVID-19 vaccine. Study outcomes and limitations: No repertoire was sampled before or during the peak T cell response, only after it.

Points on this clone: The antigen remains undetermined.

The length of the CDR3 is 13 residues. Germline V gene sequence: CDR1 LNHNV, CDR2 YYDKDF (reference sequence). V lost 0 bases and J 3 bases, leaving 5 bases between the germline ends. Repertoires were generated with immunoSEQ multiplex PCR, while TCRdb's copy carries only in-frame clones and drops some. The sample shows 95,000 to 150,000 clones, 89% of them seen only once. This sequence joins TRBV15 and TRBJ2-5, with no clear D. This TCR was recovered from an adult in good health. The sequencing here drew on peripheral blood, taken on day 0 of AZD1222 vaccination. Here the CDR3 DNA reads TGTGCCACCAGCAGAGATTTGAAAGAGACCCAGTACTTC. Encoded protein: CATSRDLKETQYF.